One sample yielded the 17 T cell receptor beta chains listed below, sequenced in a study of control samples from healthy donors and cancer patients. Libraries were prepared by immunoSEQ multiplex PCR; TCRdb keeps only in-frame clonotypes and omits some of them. The sample records about 120,000 clones, 85% to 95% being singletons. What was sequenced was PBMCs. These receptors were taken from a man aged 80 or over with head and neck cancer.

The chain joins TRBV4-1 to TRBJ2-7; D possibly corresponds to TRBD2 (6 bases). The length of the CDR3 is 14 residues. Trimming took 4 bases from V and 0 from J, leaving 10 bases between them. Germline V gene lookup returns CDR1 MGHRA and CDR2 YSYEKL. Here the CDR3 reads CASSRLAASYEQYF. In nucleotides, the CDR3 is TGCGCCAGCAGCCGATTAGCGGCCTCCTACGAGCAGTACTTC.

V and J are TRBV10-3 and TRBJ1-5; maybe TRBD1 (6 bases). This CDR3 has 14 amino acids. The germline V gene has CDR1 ENHRY and CDR2 SYGVKD. V lost 10 bases and J 0 bases, leaving 13 bases between the germline ends. DNA for the CDR3: TGTGCCACCGGGACACCTTATAGCAATCAGCCCCAGCATTTT. Protein: CATGTPYSNQPQHF.

The chain links TRBV18 to TRBJ1-3; the D is unclear. V lost 3 bases, J lost 4 bases, and 10 bases lay in between. The CDR3 is 14 residues long. CDR1 KGHSH and CDR2 LQKENI come from the germline V gene. The CDR3: CASSPVAPGNTIYF. DNA for the CDR3: TGTGCCAGCTCACCGGTGGCCCCGGGAAACACCATATATTTT.

This chain connects TRBV11-2 to TRBJ1-2; maybe TRBD1 (6 bases). The CDR3 totals 14 residues. V gave up 2 bases and J gave up 6 bases, with 13 bases separating them. The germline V gene has CDR1 SGHAT and CDR2 FQNNGV. The CDR3 DNA sequence: TGTGCCAGCAGCTTAACGGACAGCTTACATGGCTACACCTTC. It yields the protein CASSLTDSLHGYTF. The whole variable domain, remainder taken from reference TRBV11-2 and TRBJ1-2, is EAGVAQSPRYKIIEKRQSVAFWCNPISGHATLYWYQQILGQGPKLLIQFQNNGVVDDSQLPKDRFSAERLKGVDSTLKIQPAKLEDSAVYLCASSLTDSLHGYTFGSGTRLTVV.

The CDR3 loop is CASSQDSEQYF. The CDR3 nucleotides read TGTGCCAGCTCCCAAGACAGCGAGCAGTACTTC. This chain uses TRBV18 with TRBJ2-7, with D maybe TRBD1 (5 bases). The length of the CDR3 is 11 residues. Germline values: CDR1 KGHSH, CDR2 LQKENI. V was cut by 6 bases and J by 6 bases, with 9 bases left in between.

The chain combines TRBV6-5 with TRBJ2-2, with 7 bases identical to TRBD2. The V gene's germline CDR1 is MNHEY and CDR2 SVGAGI. This CDR3 contains 16 residues. Germline trimming cut 2 bases from V and 3 bases from J; bases unmatched to any gene: 6. Here the CDR3 DNA reads TGTGCCAGCAGTTACCCTTCGGGGGGACACACCGGGGAGCTGTTTTTT. Residues: CASSYPSGGHTGELFF.

The V gene is TRBV12-5, the J gene TRBJ1-1; possible D gene TRBD1, 5 bases. This CDR3 has 15 residues. Germline assignment: CDR1 LGHNT and CDR2 FRNRAP. Trimming left V 1 base short and J 5 bases short, with 14 bases between. CDR3 coding DNA: TGTGCTAGTGGTTTGGGACTCGGGGGAACGACTGAAGCTTTCTTT. It encodes CASGLGLGGTTEAFF.

V and J are TRBV4-1 and TRBJ1-1; no reliable D call. V lost 4 bases to trimming and J lost 6 bases, with 12 bases between them. CDR1 and CDR2 (germline): MGHRA, YSYEKL. The CDR3 is 13 residues long. CDR3 coding DNA: TGCGCCAGCAGCCTCCAAGTCCTCGCTGAAGCTTTCTTT. Translation: CASSLQVLAEAFF.

This clone appeared a single time. V gene TRBV11-2 combines with J gene TRBJ1-1, with no clear D. The CDR3 is 15 residues long. The ends were cut back, 5 bases at V and 0 bases at J, with 13 bases in the middle. From germline, CDR1 is SGHAT and CDR2 FQNNGV. DNA for the CDR3: TGTGCCAGCAGCCCCCTGGGGAGTCTGAACACTGAAGCTTTCTTT. Amino acid sequence: CASSPLGSLNTEAFF.

V and J are TRBV6-5 and TRBJ2-3, with 11 positions matching TRBD1. Germline V gene lookup returns CDR1 MNHEY and CDR2 SVGAGI. The CDR3 consists of 13 residues. With V trimmed by 10 bases and J by 4 bases, 4 bases remained unmatched. The CDR3 DNA follows: TGTGCCACTCCGGGACAGGGGGCAGATACGCAGTATTTT. Residues: CATPGQGADTQYF.

In its sample, this clone was seen once. The gene calls are TRBV24-1 and TRBJ1-4, with D possibly being TRBD1 (5 bases). The length of the CDR3 is 15 residues. The germline gives CDR1 KGHDR, CDR2 SFDVKD. V gave up 3 bases and J gave up 7 bases, with 14 bases separating them. This CDR3 is CATSDPGTSGEKLFF. The DNA for the CDR3 is TGTGCCACCAGTGATCCAGGGACCTCTGGTGAAAAACTGTTTTTT.

Only one count was recorded for this clone. The genes are TRBV2 and TRBJ1-3, with a possible D match to TRBD1 (6 bases). The germline V and J ends were trimmed by 6 bases and 2 bases, with 17 bases remaining between them. Germline V gives CDR1 SNHLY, CDR2 FYNNEI. The CDR3 is 16 amino acids. The CDR3 nucleotides read TGTGCCAGCAGCCAAAGCACAGGGAAGACTGGAAACACCATATATTTT. This encodes CASSQSTGKTGNTIYF.

This clone was detected only a few times. The chain has TRBV2 and TRBJ2-2; the D is unclear. CDR1 and CDR2 from the germline V gene are SNHLY and FYNNEI. V was clipped by 7 bases and J by 4 bases, with 13 bases between them. The CDR3 is 14 residues long. For the CDR3, the DNA is TGTGCCAGCATTTTGTTTAGGGCCACCGGGGAGCTGTTTTTT. It is translated as CASILFRATGELFF.

The V call is TRBV19, the J call TRBJ1-1; TRBD1 is a possible D gene (5 bases). Germline V CDR1 and CDR2: LNHDA, SQIVND (reference sequence). This CDR3 contains 15 residues. Trimming shortened V by 4 bases and J by 1 base, and 13 bases separated the two germline ends. CDR3 DNA sequence: TGTGCCAGTAGTACCTCCGGGGGGACGAACACTGAAGCTTTCTTT. Encoded protein: CASSTSGGTNTEAFF.

Written as DNA, the CDR3 is TGTGCCACCCGTCGAGGTTACACCGGGGAGCTGTTTTTT. It translates to CATRRGYTGELFF. The chain has TRBV27 and TRBJ2-2, with unresolved D. V was trimmed by 10 bases and J by 3 bases, leaving 12 bases between them. Germline loops: CDR1 MNHEY, CDR2 SMNVEV (reference sequence). There are 13 residues in the CDR3.

CDR3 nucleotide sequence: TGTGCTAGTGGACGGATCCTAGCGACGCAGTTCTTC. This sequence encodes CASGRILATQFF. This sequence joins TRBV12-5 and TRBJ2-1, with a tentative D call TRBD2 (6 bases). This CDR3 has 12 residues. V gave up 6 bases and J gave up 12 bases, with 15 bases separating them. Germline V CDR1 and CDR2: LGHNT, FRNRAP.

This sequence joins TRBV10-3 and TRBJ2-2, with 9 bases that match TRBD2. The trim removed 4 bases at V and 1 base at J, leaving 1 base unmatched. CDR1 ENHRY and CDR2 SYGVKD come from the germline V gene. The CDR3 sequence is 15 residues long. Here the CDR3 DNA reads TGTGCCATCAGTGTGCGGGGGGGGAACACCGGGGAGCTGTTTTTT. Translating it yields CAISVRGGNTGELFF.